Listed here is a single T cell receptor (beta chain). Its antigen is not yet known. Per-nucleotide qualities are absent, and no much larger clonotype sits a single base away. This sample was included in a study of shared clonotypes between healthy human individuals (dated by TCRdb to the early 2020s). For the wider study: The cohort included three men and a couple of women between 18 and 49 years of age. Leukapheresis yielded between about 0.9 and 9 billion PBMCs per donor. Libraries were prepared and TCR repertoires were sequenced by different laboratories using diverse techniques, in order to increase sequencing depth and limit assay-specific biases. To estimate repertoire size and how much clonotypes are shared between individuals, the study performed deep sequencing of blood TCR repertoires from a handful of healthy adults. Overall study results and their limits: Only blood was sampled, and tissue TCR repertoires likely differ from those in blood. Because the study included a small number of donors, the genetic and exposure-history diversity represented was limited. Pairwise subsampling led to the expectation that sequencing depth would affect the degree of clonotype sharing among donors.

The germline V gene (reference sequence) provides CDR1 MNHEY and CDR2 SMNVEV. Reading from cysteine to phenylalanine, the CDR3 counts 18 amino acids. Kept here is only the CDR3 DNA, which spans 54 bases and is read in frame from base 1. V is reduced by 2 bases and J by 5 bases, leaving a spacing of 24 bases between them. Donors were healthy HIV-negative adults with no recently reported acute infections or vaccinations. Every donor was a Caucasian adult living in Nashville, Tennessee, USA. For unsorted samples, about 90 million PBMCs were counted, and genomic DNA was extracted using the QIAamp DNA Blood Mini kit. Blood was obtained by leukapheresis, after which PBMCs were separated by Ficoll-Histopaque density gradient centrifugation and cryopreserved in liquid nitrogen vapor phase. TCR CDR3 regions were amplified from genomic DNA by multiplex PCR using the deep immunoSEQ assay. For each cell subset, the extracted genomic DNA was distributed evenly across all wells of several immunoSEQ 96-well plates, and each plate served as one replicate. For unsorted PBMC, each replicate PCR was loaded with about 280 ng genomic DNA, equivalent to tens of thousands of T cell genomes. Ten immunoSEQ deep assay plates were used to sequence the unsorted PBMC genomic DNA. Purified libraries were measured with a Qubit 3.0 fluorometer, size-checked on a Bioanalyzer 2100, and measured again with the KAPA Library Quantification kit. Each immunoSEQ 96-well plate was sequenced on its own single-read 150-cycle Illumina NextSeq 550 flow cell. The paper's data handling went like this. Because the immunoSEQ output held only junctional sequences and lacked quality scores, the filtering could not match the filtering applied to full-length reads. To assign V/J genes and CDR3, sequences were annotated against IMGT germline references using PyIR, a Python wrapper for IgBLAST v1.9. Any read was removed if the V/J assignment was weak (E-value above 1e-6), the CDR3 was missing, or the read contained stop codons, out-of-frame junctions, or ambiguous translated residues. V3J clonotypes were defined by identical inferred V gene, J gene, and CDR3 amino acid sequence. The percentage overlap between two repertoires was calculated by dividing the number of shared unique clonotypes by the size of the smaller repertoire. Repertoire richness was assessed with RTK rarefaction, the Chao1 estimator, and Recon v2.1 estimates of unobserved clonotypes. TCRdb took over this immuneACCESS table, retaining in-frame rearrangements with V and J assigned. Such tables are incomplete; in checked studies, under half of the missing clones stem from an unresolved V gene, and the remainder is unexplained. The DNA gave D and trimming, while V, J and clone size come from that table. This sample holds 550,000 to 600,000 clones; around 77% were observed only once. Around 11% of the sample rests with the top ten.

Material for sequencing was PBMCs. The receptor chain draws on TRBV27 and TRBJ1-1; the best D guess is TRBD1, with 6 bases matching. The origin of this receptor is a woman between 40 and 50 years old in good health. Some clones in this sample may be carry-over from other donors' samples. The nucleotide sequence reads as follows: TGTGCCAGCAGTTTACGGCAGGGGCACGGAGTTGGGTCAACTGAAGCTTTCTTT. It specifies CASSLRQGHGVGSTEAFF.